The next 20 T cell receptor beta chains were all read from a single sample in a study of identical twins. TCRdb redid the calling of the 5' RACE reads with MiXCR, one entry per CDR3 protein. The sample yields fewer than 650,000 distinct CDR3 sequences, nearly 10% seen once. This sample also belongs to another study, concerning yellow fever vaccine responses in identical twins.

The sequenced sample consisted of PBMCs. The receptors derive from a woman aged 18 to 35 in good health.

This clonotype was seen a handful of times. V gene TRBV6-4 combines with J gene TRBJ2-3; unclear D gene. The germline CDR1 and CDR2 sequences are MRHNA and SNTAGT. V lost 4 bases to trimming and J lost 0 bases, with 5 bases between them. The CDR3 is 13 amino acids. CDR3 coding DNA: TGTGCCAGCAGTGCGAGTAGCACAGATACGCAGTATTTT. It is translated as CASSASSTDTQYF.

This clonotype was picked up many times. The chain has TRBV28 and TRBJ2-3; D might be TRBD2 (6 bases). The V gene lost 4 bases and the J gene lost 0 bases, with 14 bases spanning the gap. This CDR3 is built from 16 residues. In germline, CDR1 is MDHEN, CDR2 SYDVKM. The CDR3 coding sequence is TGTGCCAGCAGTTACTGGGGGAGGACTAGCACAGATACGCAGTATTTT. Encoded protein: CASSYWGRTSTDTQYF.

On this clonotype: A much larger clone lies one base from this, so it may be a read error. The V and J genes are TRBV7-9 and TRBJ2-2, with 8 bases that match TRBD1. V dropped 6 bases and J dropped 7; count of bases not matched to a gene: 7. Germline V gene lookup returns CDR1 SEHNR and CDR2 FQNEAQ (reference sequence). This CDR3 has 14 residues. CDR3 in amino acids: CASRKQGGIGELFF. The CDR3 region has the DNA TGTGCCAGCAGGAAACAGGGGGGCATCGGGGAGCTGTTTTTT.

The table lists this clonotype with a few counts. This sequence joins TRBV3-1 and TRBJ2-7; tentatively, D is TRBD1 (6 bases). Deletions cut 4 bases from V and 1 base from J, with 17 bases between. The CDR3 covers 16 residues. Germline CDR1 reads LGHDT; CDR2 reads YNNKEL (reference sequence). This chain's CDR3 is CASSRSRGEGSYEQYF. CDR3 nucleotide sequence: TGTGCCAGCAGCCGGTCCAGGGGAGAGGGGTCCTACGAGCAGTACTTC.

This clonotype was counted between two and nine times. The V call is TRBV6-1, the J call TRBJ2-7, with no clear D. The V end lost 6 bases, the J end lost 3 bases, and 12 bases lay between the germline ends. The CDR3 contains 13 residues. Per germline, CDR1 MNHNS and CDR2 SASEGT. The CDR3, as DNA: TGTGCCAGCAGGCCAACCTCCCTCTACGAGCAGTACTTC. Its protein is CASRPTSLYEQYF.

This clonotype was detected a few times. The rearrangement links TRBV5-1 to TRBJ2-5, with 10 nucleotides matching TRBD1. Germline CDR1 is SGHRS and CDR2 is YFSETQ. The CDR3 extends over 14 amino acids. V was pared by 4 bases and J by 3 bases, with 3 bases of the junction left unmatched. The CDR3 loop reads CASSQGTGEETQYF. In nucleotides, the CDR3 is TGCGCCAGCAGCCAAGGGACAGGGGAAGAGACCCAGTACTTC. Looking up the rest from reference TRBV5-1 and TRBJ2-5 gives the full variable domain: KAGVTQTPRYLIKTRGQQVTLSCSPISGHRSVSWYQQTPGQGLQFLFEYFSETQRNKGNFPGRFSGRQFSNSRSEMNVSTLELGDSALYLCASSQGTGEETQYFGPGTRLLVL.

The CDR3 nucleotides read TGCAGTGCTAGAGATAGGGGCAGGGGAGGTCGAGAGACCCAGTACTTC. This translates into CSARDRGRGGRETQYF. The chain carries TRBV20-1 and TRBJ2-5; D may correspond to TRBD1 or TRBD2 (6 bases each). V was clipped by 0 bases and J by 4 bases, with 18 bases between them. The CDR3 has 16 amino acids. CDR1 and CDR2 (germline): DFQATT, SNEGSKA (reference sequence).

This clonotype was counted many times. The chain carries TRBV12-3 or TRBV12-4 and TRBJ2-1; 8 bases are shared with TRBD2. The CDR3 has 13 residues. V was clipped by 5 bases and J by 12 bases; unmatched bases: 9. CDR3 coding DNA: TGTGCCAGCAGTCCAAGCGGGGCGGGGGGGCAGTTCTTC. It yields the protein CASSPSGAGGQFF.

The chain couples TRBV7-8 to TRBJ1-5; the match to TRBD1 covers 7 bases. Germline V gene sequence: CDR1 SGHVS, CDR2 FQNEAQ. The CDR3 contains 19 residues. J was trimmed by 7 bases and V by 4 bases; bases with no gene match: 22. The CDR3 reads CASSSITQTGIKIRQPQHF. The CDR3 bases are TGTGCCAGCAGCTCGATTACTCAGACAGGGATCAAAATTAGGCAGCCCCAGCATTTT.

This clonotype appeared a few times. The rearrangement links TRBV7-8 to TRBJ2-4; TRBD2 aligns across 7 bases. The CDR3 is made up of 17 amino acids. V lost 2 bases and J lost 0; bases outside the gene matches: 7. Germline V gene data show CDR1 as SGHVS and CDR2 as FQNEAQ. In DNA, the CDR3 is TGTGCCAGCAGCTTAAATAGACTAGCCGGAGCCAAAAACATTCAGTACTTC. This gives the protein CASSLNRLAGAKNIQYF.

This clonotype was counted only a few times. The V and J genes are TRBV29-1 and TRBJ1-1, with a tentative D call TRBD1 (5 bases). There are 13 residues in the CDR3. V shed 4 bases and J shed 4 bases, with 13 bases lying between them. Germline V gene sequence: CDR1 SQVTM, CDR2 ANQGSEA. DNA for the CDR3: TGCAGCGTTGGAGTGGGGCAGGGCACTGAAGCTTTCTTT. Translating it yields CSVGVGQGTEAFF.

This clonotype has ten or more counts. The V call is TRBV4-2, the J call TRBJ2-3; tentative D call: TRBD2 (5 bases). This CDR3 has 15 residues. Trimming pared 1 base from V and 9 bases from J, leaving 17 bases between. Germline values: CDR1 LGHNA, CDR2 YNFKEQ. CDR3 in DNA: TGTGCCAGCAGCCAAGGAGGGCCGCAAACTAGAACGCAGTATTTT. It translates to CASSQGGPQTRTQYF.

This clonotype was observed a few times. The rearrangement joins TRBV20-1 to TRBJ2-7; D unclear. The V end lost 0 bases, the J end lost 6 bases, and 6 bases lay between the germline ends. The germline V gene has CDR1 DFQATT and CDR2 SNEGSKA (reference sequence). This CDR3 is built from 11 residues. CDR3 protein: CSARDDGEQYF. In DNA form, the CDR3 reads TGCAGTGCTAGAGATGATGGCGAGCAGTACTTC.

The chain joins TRBV6-2 or TRBV6-3 to TRBJ2-7; D ambiguous. The CDR3 contains 14 residues. V was pared by 6 bases and J by 2 bases, with 14 bases between. CDR1 MNHEY and CDR2 SVGEGT come from the germline V gene. Here the CDR3 reads CASSNPRRTYEQYF. The CDR3 DNA is TGTGCCAGCAGCAACCCAAGGAGAACCTACGAGCAGTACTTC.

The gene calls are TRBV20-1 and TRBJ2-4, with 11 bases lining up with TRBD2. The CDR3 sequence is 15 residues long. The germline V gene encodes CDR1 DFQATT and CDR2 SNEGSKA (reference sequence). With 1 base clipped from V and 4 bases from J, the junction kept 3 bases outside the gene matches. CDR3: CSARGVAGGKNIQYF. DNA of the CDR3: TGCAGTGCTAGAGGGGTAGCGGGGGGGAAAAACATTCAGTACTTC.

This CDR3 is CASSLCGTESNQPQHF. DNA of the CDR3: TGTGCCAGCAGTTTATGTGGGACAGAGAGTAATCAGCCCCAGCATTTT. The rearrangement uses TRBV27 and TRBJ1-5; 7 bases are a match to TRBD1. The CDR3 has 16 amino acids. CDR1 is MNHEY, CDR2 SMNVEV, per germline (reference sequence). Unmatched junction bases numbered 7, after V lost 1 base and J lost 4 bases.

J is TRBJ2-2 and V is TRBV11-2; a possible D gene is TRBD2 (6 bases). The length of the CDR3 is 16 residues. V was cut by 6 bases and J by 4 bases, with 18 bases left in between. The germline gives CDR1 SGHAT, CDR2 FQNNGV. CDR3 amino acids: CASRPLGGGPTGELFF. CDR3 coding DNA: TGTGCCAGCAGACCACTCGGTGGAGGGCCCACCGGGGAGCTGTTTTTT.

This clonotype was counted many times. The chain couples TRBV3-1 to TRBJ2-7; possible D gene TRBD1, 6 bases. V was clipped by 0 bases and J by 5 bases, with 17 bases between them. This CDR3 comprises 16 residues. Germline V lookup: CDR1 LGHDT, CDR2 YNNKEL (reference sequence). CDR3 loop: CASSQEGQTGSHEQYF. Here the CDR3 DNA reads TGTGCCAGCAGCCAAGAGGGCCAAACAGGGTCCCACGAGCAGTACTTC.

The genes are TRBV6-1 and TRBJ2-3, with TRBD2 matching over 7 bases. Germline trimming cut 0 bases from V and 4 bases from J; bases unmatched to any gene: 10. From germline, CDR1 is MNHNS and CDR2 SASEGT. The CDR3 sequence is 17 residues long. The CDR3 nucleotides read TGTGCCAGCAGTGAAGCCGGGGCTGTGGCGGGAGCAGATACGCAGTATTTT. It encodes CASSEAGAVAGADTQYF.

CDR3 in DNA: TGTGCCAGCAGTGCGTTAGTAGCTCCAGATACGCAGTATTTT. Protein sequence: CASSALVAPDTQYF. V gene TRBV6-4 combines with J gene TRBJ2-3; unclear D gene. The CDR3 has 14 residues. Germline CDR1 and CDR2: MRHNA and SNTAGT. V lost 4 bases, J lost 4 bases, and 12 bases lay in between.